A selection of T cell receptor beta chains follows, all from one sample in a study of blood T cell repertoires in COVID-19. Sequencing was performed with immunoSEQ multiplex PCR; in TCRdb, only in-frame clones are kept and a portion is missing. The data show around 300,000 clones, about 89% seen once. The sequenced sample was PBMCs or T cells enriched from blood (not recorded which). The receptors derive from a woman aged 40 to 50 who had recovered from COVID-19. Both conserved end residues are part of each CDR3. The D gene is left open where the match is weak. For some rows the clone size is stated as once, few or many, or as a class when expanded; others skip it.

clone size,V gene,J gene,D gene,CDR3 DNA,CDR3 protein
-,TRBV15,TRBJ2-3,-,TGTGCCACCAGCAGAGTTACAGGGCAGGCGGTTTTT,CATSRVTGQAVF
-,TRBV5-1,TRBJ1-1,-,TGCGCCAGCAGCTTGGGGAATTCAGGGGTGAACACTGAAGCTTTCTTT,CASSLGNSGVNTEAFF
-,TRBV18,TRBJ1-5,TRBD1,TGTGCCAGCTCAGGGACAGGGGCCGGGCAGCCCCAGCATTTT,CASSGTGAGQPQHF
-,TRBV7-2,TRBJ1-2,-,TGTGCCAGCAGCCCTAGACTCTCTAACTATGGCTACACCTTC,CASSPRLSNYGYTF
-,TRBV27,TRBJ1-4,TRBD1,TGTGCCAGCAGTTATACCTGGAACAGGGGGCACGAAAAACTGTTTTTT,CASSYTWNRGHEKLFF
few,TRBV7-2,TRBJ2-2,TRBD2,TGTGCCAGCAGCTTGGCGGGGGGGAACACCGGGGAGCTGTTTTTT,CASSLAGGNTGELFF
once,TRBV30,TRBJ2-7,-,TGTGCCTGGAGTTGGGGGTGGGGGCTCGAGCAGTACTTC,CAWSWGWGLEQYF
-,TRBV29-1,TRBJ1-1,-,TGCAGCGTTGAAGACGGGGTCACTGAAGCTTTCTTT,CSVEDGVTEAFF
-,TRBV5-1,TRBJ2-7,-,TGCGCCAGCAGCTTGGTCGGGTACGAGCAGTACTTC,CASSLVGYEQYF
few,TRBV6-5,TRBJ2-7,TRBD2,TGTGCCAGCAGGCGCATGGCGGGGGGCGAGCAGTACTTC,CASRRMAGGEQYF